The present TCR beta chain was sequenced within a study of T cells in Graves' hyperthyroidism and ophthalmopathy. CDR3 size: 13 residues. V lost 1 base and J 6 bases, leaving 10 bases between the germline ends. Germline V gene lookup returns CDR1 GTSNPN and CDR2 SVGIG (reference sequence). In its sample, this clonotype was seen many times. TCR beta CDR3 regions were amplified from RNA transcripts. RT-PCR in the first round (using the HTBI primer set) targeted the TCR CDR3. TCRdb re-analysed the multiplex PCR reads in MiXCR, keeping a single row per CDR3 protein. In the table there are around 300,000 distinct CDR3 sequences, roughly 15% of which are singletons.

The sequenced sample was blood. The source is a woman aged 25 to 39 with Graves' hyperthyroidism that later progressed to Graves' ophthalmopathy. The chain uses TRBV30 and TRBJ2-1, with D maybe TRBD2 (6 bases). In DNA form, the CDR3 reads TGTGCCTGGAGTGGCGGGGCCGGCAATGAGCAGTTCTTC. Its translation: CAWSGGAGNEQFF.